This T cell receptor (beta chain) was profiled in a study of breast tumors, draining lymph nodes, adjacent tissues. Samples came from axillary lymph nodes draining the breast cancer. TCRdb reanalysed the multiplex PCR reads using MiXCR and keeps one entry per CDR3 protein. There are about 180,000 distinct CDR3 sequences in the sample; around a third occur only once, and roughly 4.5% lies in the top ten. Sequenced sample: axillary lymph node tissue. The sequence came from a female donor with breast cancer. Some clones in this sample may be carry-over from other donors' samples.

CDR3 sequence (DNA): TGTGCCAGCAGCTTCGATCCGCTCAGGGGTGACACTGAAGCTTTCTTT. Its translation is CASSFDPLRGDTEAFF. The V gene is TRBV5-4, the J gene TRBJ1-1, with TRBD1 as a possible D gene (6 bases). The ends were cut back, 2 bases at V and 3 bases at J, with 17 bases in the middle. The V gene's germline CDR1 is SGHNT and CDR2 YYREEE (reference sequence). The CDR3 length is 16 residues.